The sequence of this T cell receptor beta chain was determined in a study of CD8 T cells in ankylosing spondylitis. This clonotype was seen a few times. V lost 5 bases, J lost 6 bases, and 11 bases stayed unmatched. The CDR3 totals 16 residues. The germline V gene encodes CDR1 MNHEY and CDR2 SMNVEV (reference sequence). TCRdb recomputed calls from the 5' RACE reads with MiXCR, one row per CDR3 protein. This sample has 200,000 to 300,000 distinct CDR3 sequences, with about 11% found just once. This sequence joins TRBV27 and TRBJ2-1, with 9 positions matching TRBD2. Source material: blood, either unsorted or a sorted T cell fraction (not recorded which). The source of this sequence is a male donor with ankylosing spondylitis or in good health (not recorded which). DNA of the CDR3: TGTGCCAGCAGTCCCCGGGTAGCGGGGGCCTCCAATGAGCAGTTCTTC. This codes for CASSPRVAGASNEQFF.